This TCR beta chain is drawn from a study of blood T cell repertoires in COVID-19 (dated by TCRdb to 2020 to 2022). For the wider study: Samples covering the acute and convalescent phases of COVID-19 were provided by collaborators in the United States, Italy and Spain. The material from the prospective study consisted of cDNA or gDNA derived from T cells, B-cell-depleted T cells, or PBMCs. Deeply sampled blood TCRbeta repertoires from subjects exposed to, actively infected with, or recovered from COVID-19 were included in the dataset. The repertoires were released in a freely available public database intended as a resource for research on the immune response to SARS-CoV-2. Samples were obtained from the ongoing ImmuneRACE study (first 160 participants) and from 1,000 to 1,500 subjects provided by 6 global collaborators. A de-identified subject ID, COVID-19 status, age in years and sex were almost always included in the sample metadata. Where available, HLA class I and class II types were obtained from metadata supplied by the sample provider rather than from assay-based typing. What the research found in general, with its limitations: The quantity of clinical and demographic metadata differed by source and by participant and was supplied without curation.

Each collaborating institution followed its own protocols to collect whole blood in K2EDTA tubes. For TCRbeta analysis, collaborator samples were shipped as frozen whole blood, as isolated PBMCs, or as DNA extracted from either sample type. TCRbeta CDR3 regions were amplified from genomic DNA by means of the immunoSEQ Assay, a bias-controlled multiplex PCR. Per the source publication's procedure: The number of nucleated cells in each sample was estimated from the amplification of reference gene primers within the assay. To quantify the absolute abundance of each unique TCRbeta CDR3 rearrangement, sequence reads were collapsed and filtered. Productive Simpson clonality was computed per sample as the square root of Simpson's diversity index over productive rearrangements. The immuneACCESS repertoire file appears here via TCRdb, limited to in-frame rearrangements. These files lack a portion of the clones; in checked studies, under half of the deficit traces to unresolved V genes, and the cause of the others is not known. V, J and clone size derive from that table, while D and trimming were established from the DNA sequence. For this sample there are approximately 170,000 clones; under 90% appear just once. The ten largest clonotypes hold roughly 10% of the sample.

Notes on this clone: Its antigen target is currently unknown. No much larger clone is present one base from it, and per-base qualities are unavailable.

The source is a woman of 80 years or more with active or convalescent COVID-19. Sequences were obtained from peripheral blood.

The CDR3 corresponds to CASSGGLMGEKLFF. The nucleotide sequence is given as TGTGCCAGCAGTGGCGGGTTGATGGGTGAAAAACTGTTTTTT. The rearrangement combines TRBV28 with TRBJ1-4, with the D gene too uncertain to name. Inclusive of the bounding cysteine and phenylalanine, the CDR3 is 14 residues long. The entry retains the CDR3 DNA only, 42 bases that are in frame from base 1. For CDR1 and CDR2, the germline V gene lists MDHEN and SYDVKM. The junction carries 14 bases between V and J, which are trimmed by 5 bases and 7 bases respectively.